These 30 T cell receptor beta chains were sequenced from one sample in a study of tumor-infiltrating lymphocytes in primary liver carcinoma. Unsorted bulk tissue (about 18-30 mg) underwent RNA and DNA co-extraction. The input was 500 ng total RNA; TCR beta cDNA was made from it with a constant-region primer. Nested multiplex PCR, run for three rounds with slightly modified ARM-PCR, yielded TCR beta libraries. TRBV1-TRBV30 forward primers paired with a C-beta reverse primer drove the first two PCR rounds, around 9 cycles each. TCRdb itself ran the multiplex PCR reads through MiXCR, one entry per CDR3 protein. The table records roughly 70,000 distinct CDR3 sequences, 71% of them present only once. Sequencing used liver tumor tissue from sampling region 4. Specified subset: tumor region T4, right-lateral pole. The receptors were gathered from a man in his forties or fifties with primary liver carcinoma and hepatitis B virus infection.

About this clonotype itself: The CDR3 carries no conserved terminal phenylalanine or tryptophan, so it likely arises from a read error. The chain employs TRBV4-3 and TRBJ2-5; TRBD2 agrees at 10 bases. V was pared by 1 base and J by 7 bases, with 9 bases of the junction left unmatched. The CDR3 has 16 residues. CDR1 and CDR2 from the germline V gene are LGHNA and YSLEER. Here the CDR3 DNA reads TGCGCCAGCAGCCAAGGAGTAGCGGGGGGAGGAGGGACCCAGTACTCC. This codes for CASSQGVAGGGGTQYS.

Of note for this clonotype: One end of the junction varies from germline; a read error may be responsible. The V and J genes are TRBV4-3 and TRBJ2-7; TRBD1 is a possible D gene (5 bases). Per the germline V gene, CDR1 is LGHNA and CDR2 is YSLEER. The CDR3 sequence is 16 residues long. CDR3 loop: CASSRDLGRTPYKQYF. The CDR3 DNA sequence: TGCGCCAGCAGCCGAGACTTGGGCAGGACACCCTACAAGCAGTACTTC.

This clonotype was seen at least ten times. The genes are TRBV28 and TRBJ2-3; D may match TRBD1 or TRBD2 (5 bases each). The CDR3 covers 16 residues. Germline CDR1 MDHEN, CDR2 SYDVKM. Trimming shortened V by 3 bases and J by 1 base, and 14 bases separated the two germline ends. The CDR3 protein is CASSLRGPFGTDTQYF. The CDR3 nucleotides are TGTGCCAGCAGTTTGAGGGGACCCTTTGGCACAGATACGCAGTATTTT.

Notes on this clonotype: No conserved phenylalanine or tryptophan ends this CDR3, so it is likely a read error. The DNA is omitted, as the CDR3 cannot be located on it reliably, and the CDR3 follows TCRdb's listing. The V gene is TRBV7-9, the J gene TRBJ1-5. The CDR3 extends over 12 residues, inclusive of both ends. Germline V gives CDR1 SEHNR, CDR2 FQNEAQ (reference sequence). The chain's CDR3 is CASSAHFEPQHS.

The chain couples TRBV11-1 to TRBJ2-7; 8 nucleotides align to TRBD1. V shed 7 bases and J 4 bases; nucleotides not matched to a gene: 12. The V gene's germline CDR1 is SGHAT and CDR2 FQDESV (reference sequence). CDR3 length: 15 amino acids. The CDR3 DNA sequence: TGTGCCAGCAATTTAATTTCAGGGGGCGGTTACGAGCAGTACTTC. It codes for CASNLISGGGYEQYF. The whole variable domain, filled in from reference TRBV11-1 and TRBJ2-7, reads EAEVAQSPRYKITEKSQAVAFWCDPISGHATLYWYRQILGQGPELLVQFQDESVVDDSQLPKDRFSAERLKGVDSTLKIQPAELGDSAMYLCASNLISGGGYEQYFGPGTRLTVT.

Note on this clonotype: One end of the junction fails to match germline, which may point to a read error. The rearrangement uses TRBV4-1 and TRBJ2-3; D gene uncertain. Germline lookup yields CDR1 MGHRA and CDR2 YSYEKL. This CDR3 has 19 amino acids. CDR3 in amino acids: CASCQEPTLGGQNTYTQYF. CDR3 nucleotide sequence: TGCGCCAGCTGCCAAGAACCCACCCTGGGCGGTCAGAACACATATACGCAGTATTTT.

This clonotype was detected only once. V gene TRBV6-2 or TRBV6-3 combines with J gene TRBJ2-1; D ambiguous. The CDR3 spans 15 residues. Trimming cost V 4 bases and J 16 bases, with 26 bases left between them. CDR1 and CDR2 from the germline V gene are MNHEY and SVGEGT. For the CDR3, the DNA is TGTGCCAGCAGTTTAATCCCAAGCTCCTACAATTGGCAATTCTTC. It codes for CASSLIPSSYNWQFF.

This chain connects TRBV5-1 to TRBJ1-1; D uncertain. The CDR3 has 15 amino acids. Trimming shortened V by 2 bases and J by 6 bases, and 17 bases separated the two germline ends. Germline V CDR1 and CDR2: SGHRS, YFSETQ. The CDR3 region has the DNA TGCGCCAGCAGCTTTGATTGGGGAGAGGGATCTGAAGCTTTCTTT. Protein product: CASSFDWGEGSEAFF.

This clonotype was seen at least ten times. The DNA for the CDR3 is TGTGCCAGCAGATCATATGAGGAAATCGATACGCAGTATTTT. It codes for CASRSYEEIDTQYF. The chain links TRBV6-2 or TRBV6-3 to TRBJ2-3; D not certain. The CDR3 has 14 amino acids. CDR1 is MNHEY and CDR2 is SVGEGT in the germline V gene. V dropped 6 bases and J dropped 6 bases, with 16 bases sitting between them.

The chain has TRBV4-3 and TRBJ2-1; D gene uncertain. The CDR3 length is 12 residues. Per germline, CDR1 LGHNA and CDR2 YSLEER. V lost 10 bases and J 9 bases, leaving 16 bases between the germline ends. The CDR3 DNA follows: TGCGCCAACTGCCAAGAGCCTTCTGAGCAGTTCTTC. This gives the protein CANCQEPSEQFF.

This clonotype was counted between two and nine times. One end of the junction is discordant with germline, which a read error may explain. This chain links TRBV6-1 with TRBJ1-2; 8 positions agree with TRBD1. CDR3 length equals 16 residues. Germline V gene data show CDR1 as MNHNS and CDR2 as SASEGT. The CDR3 DNA sequence: TGTGTCAGCAGTGAAGGAATTCTGACAGGGGTCAGTGGCTACACCTTC. It translates to CVSSEGILTGVSGYTF.

This clonotype was picked up a small number of times. Possible read error: a much larger clone is one base away. The gene calls are TRBV28 and TRBJ2-7; 10 nucleotides match TRBD2. There are 14 residues in the CDR3. The germline V gene encodes CDR1 MDHEN and CDR2 SYDVKM. With V trimmed by 5 bases and J by 4 bases, 5 bases remained unmatched. CDR3 coding DNA: TGTGCCAGCAGTACCCTAGCGGGAGTTTACGAGCAGTACTTC. This encodes CASSTLAGVYEQYF.

To note about this clonotype: This CDR3 is missing its conserved last phenylalanine or tryptophan, likely due to a read error. The J gene is TRBJ2-1, the V gene TRBV28, with 12 nucleotides matching TRBD1. Germline values: CDR1 MDHEN, CDR2 SYDVKM. The CDR3 covers 15 residues. The V segment lost 7 bases and the J segment 7 bases; nucleotides outside the gene matches: 8. The DNA for the CDR3 is TGTGCCAGCAACATCGGGGGACAGGGGGCGAATGAGCAGTTCCTA. Translating gives CASNIGGQGANEQFL.

Points on this clonotype: Germline and junction disagree at one end, which may indicate a read error. The V call is TRBV5-1, the J call TRBJ2-5; D is perhaps TRBD2 (7 bases). Germline CDR1 is SGHRS and CDR2 is YFSETQ. The length of the CDR3 is 14 residues. This CDR3 reads CASSFPGGQDTQYF. CDR3 in DNA: TGCGCCAGCAGCTTTCCGGGGGGCCAAGATACCCAGTACTTC.

Regarding this clonotype: Compared with germline, one end of the junction differs, possibly owing to a read error. V gene TRBV11-1 combines with J gene TRBJ2-2; the D gene is possibly TRBD1 (6 bases). Germline-derived CDR1 and CDR2 are SGHAT and FQDESV (reference sequence). The CDR3 consists of 14 residues. The CDR3 sequence: CVSSFAGVTGKLFF. In DNA form, the CDR3 reads TGTGTCAGCAGCTTTGCAGGGGTTACCGGGAAGCTGTTTTTT.

This clonotype was seen ten or more times. This chain joins TRBV7-8 and TRBJ2-7; D is tentatively TRBD1 or TRBD2 (5 bases each). CDR1 is SGHVS and CDR2 is FQNEAQ in the germline V gene. The CDR3 totals 13 residues. V gave up 3 bases and J gave up 2 bases, with 8 bases separating them. The CDR3 protein is CASSFGGTYEQYF. DNA for the CDR3: TGTGCCAGCAGCTTTGGGGGTACCTACGAGCAGTACTTC.

This chain uses TRBV10-3 with TRBJ2-5, with 8 nucleotides matching TRBD1. Trimming at V came to 3 bases and at J to 12 bases, leaving 9 bases not matched to a gene. The CDR3 covers 13 residues. The germline CDR1 and CDR2 sequences are ENHRY and SYGVKD. CDR3 coding DNA: TGTGCCATCAGTGACAGGGGGCGTGAGGCCAAGTACTTC. It encodes CAISDRGREAKYF.

On this clonotype: One end of the junction fails to match germline, which may point to a read error. The chain links TRBV11-1 to TRBJ2-5, with 7 bases matching TRBD1. Germline assignment: CDR1 SGHAT and CDR2 FQDESV (reference sequence). The length of the CDR3 is 14 residues. CDR3 sequence (DNA): TGTGTAAGCAGTGGACAGGTGGAGGTGGAGATCCAGTACTTC. Protein sequence: CVSSGQVEVEIQYF.

In this sample, this clonotype turned up many times. This chain connects TRBV4-1 to TRBJ2-2; D is unclear. The CDR3 has 15 amino acids. Trimming took 0 bases from V and 8 from J, leaving 13 bases between them. Germline V CDR1 and CDR2: MGHRA, YSYEKL. The DNA of the CDR3 is TGCGCCAGCAGCCAAGACCTAAGCAGTGCGGGGGAGCTGTTTTTT. This gives the protein CASSQDLSSAGELFF.

V is TRBV10-3 and J is TRBJ1-1, with D tentatively TRBD1 (6 bases). This CDR3 region has 15 residues. CDR1 is ENHRY and CDR2 is SYGVKD in the germline V gene. Trimming took off 4 bases at V and 9 bases at J, with 21 bases between the two ends. CDR3 protein: CAISVTGLGDSKAFF. DNA of the CDR3: TGTGCCATCAGTGTGACAGGACTAGGGGACTCCAAAGCTTTCTTT.

As concerns this clonotype: Compared with germline, one end of the junction differs, possibly owing to a read error. The chain uses TRBV11-2 and TRBJ2-3; 9 bases fit TRBD2. This CDR3 has 15 residues. CDR1 and CDR2 (germline): SGHAT, FQNNGV. The CDR3 region is CANSTATSGTDTQYF. The CDR3 DNA sequence: TGTGCCAACAGCACCGCGACTAGCGGTACAGATACGCAGTATTTT.

CDR3 region: CASKPSTDIQYF. The CDR3 nucleotides are TGTGCCAGCAAGCCCAGCACAGATATACAGTATTTT. V and J are TRBV6-1 and TRBJ2-3; D gene unclear. V was clipped by 7 bases and J by 12 bases, with 17 bases between them. The CDR3 has 12 amino acids. Germline values: CDR1 MNHNS, CDR2 SASEGT.

On this clonotype: A read error may account for a junction end that differs from germline. CDR3 loop: CASSESLAGLGERLFF. In nucleotides, the CDR3 is TGTGCCAGCAGTGAATCCCTCGCAGGGCTCGGTGAAAGACTGTTTTTT. The rearrangement joins TRBV2 to TRBJ1-4; tentatively, D is TRBD1 (5 bases). In germline, CDR1 is SNHLY, CDR2 FYNNEI. This CDR3 is built from 16 residues.

Note on this clonotype: A much more abundant neighbour one base away suggests this may be a read error. The chain has TRBV28 and TRBJ2-1; 8 bases map to TRBD2. The CDR3 is 13 amino acids. CDR1 is MDHEN and CDR2 is SYDVKM in the germline V gene. The CDR3 region has the DNA TGTGTCAGCCGGATACGGGGGGGCAATGAGCAATTCTTC. This sequence encodes CVSRIRGGNEQFF. The full variable domain, completed using reference TRBV28 and TRBJ2-1, is DVKVTQSSRYLVKRTGEKVFLECVQDMDHENMFWYRQDPGLGLRLIYFSYDVKMKEKGDIPEGYSVSREKKERFSLILESASTNQTSMYLCVSRIRGGNEQFFGPGTRLTVL.

Turning to this clonotype: At one end, the junction sequence differs from germline, possibly due to a read error. The chain has TRBV6-6 and TRBJ2-2; the match to TRBD2 covers 7 bases. In germline, CDR1 is MNHNY, CDR2 SVGAGI (reference sequence). The CDR3 totals 19 residues. The CDR3 DNA reads TGTGCCAGCAAAATAGGGCTAGCGGTAGTGGAGAGAGGCACCTGGGAGCTGTTTTTT. This encodes CASKIGLAVVERGTWELFF.

Notes on this clonotype: The junction departs from germline at one end; a sequencing error may be responsible. This chain links TRBV11-2 with TRBJ2-1; 7 bases align to TRBD2. Germline V lookup: CDR1 SGHAT, CDR2 FQNNGV. The CDR3 has 15 residues. The CDR3 bases are TGTACCAGCGGCTTGGGCGGGAGAGCCGACAATGAGCAGTTCTTC. This codes for CTSGLGGRADNEQFF. The full variable domain, rest sourced from reference TRBV11-2 and TRBJ2-1, is EAGVAQSPRYKIIEKRQSVAFWCNPISGHATLYWYQQILGQGPKLLIQFQNNGVVDDSQLPKDRFSAERLKGVDSTLKIQPAKLEDSAVYLCTSGLGGRADNEQFFGPGTRLTVL.

The sample holds many counts of this clonotype. The V call is TRBV5-1, the J call TRBJ2-3; D perhaps matches TRBD2 (5 bases). The CDR3 has 15 residues. Germline-derived CDR1 and CDR2 are SGHRS and YFSETQ. V was cut by 0 bases and J by 0 bases, with 8 bases left in between. CDR3 loop: CASSLAPSSTDTQYF. In DNA, the CDR3 is TGCGCCAGCAGCTTGGCTCCTAGCAGCACAGATACGCAGTATTTT. Together with reference TRBV5-1 and TRBJ2-3, the CDR3 gives the full variable domain: KAGVTQTPRYLIKTRGQQVTLSCSPISGHRSVSWYQQTPGQGLQFLFEYFSETQRNKGNFPGRFSGRQFSNSRSEMNVSTLELGDSALYLCASSLAPSSTDTQYFGPGTRLTVL.

This rearrangement joins TRBV6-2 or TRBV6-3 to TRBJ2-3, with D possibly being TRBD2 (6 bases). The CDR3 length is 13 residues. V shed 8 bases and J shed 4 bases, with 13 bases lying between them. Germline V gene data show CDR1 as MNHEY and CDR2 as SVGEGT. The CDR3 here is CASPRLGADTQYF. CDR3 bases: TGTGCCAGCCCGAGACTAGGGGCAGATACGCAGTATTTT.

Concerning this clonotype itself: An end of the junction does not agree with germline; a read error may underlie this. The J gene is TRBJ2-2, the V gene TRBV5-1; possibly TRBD2 for D (5 bases). CDR1 SGHRS and CDR2 YFSETQ come from the germline V gene. The CDR3 length is 13 residues. CDR3 region: CASSLTVTGELPF. The CDR3 DNA sequence: TGCGCCAGCAGCTTAACAGTCACCGGGGAGCTGCCTTTT.

Regarding this clonotype: Being one base from a much bigger clone, this may be a read error. The chain links TRBV29-1 to TRBJ2-5; no clear D gene. Germline-derived CDR1 and CDR2 are SQVTM and ANQGSEA. This CDR3 is built from 11 residues. Trimming pared 4 bases from V and 4 bases from J, leaving 7 bases between. The CDR3 DNA is TGCAGCGTTGTATTGAGAGAGACCCAGTACTTC. This translates into CSVVLRETQYF.